These 21 T cell receptor beta chains were all obtained from the same sample, sequenced in a study of human T cells and chemical hapten exposure. TCRdb processed the RACE reads anew with MiXCR; each CDR3 protein has one entry. The sample has approximately 96,000 distinct CDR3 sequences, 7% to 10% seen once. Time point of the sample: patch test 2, 6 weeks after DPC sensitization. Treatment indicated: therapeutic diphenylcyclopropenone sensitization with weekly scalp DPC. The sequenced sample was whole blood, obtained in connection with sensitization to the hapten diphenylcyclopropenone (DPC). The receptors here all came from a woman in her thirties or forties with alopecia areata. Some clones in this sample may be carry-over from other donors' samples.

In its sample, this clonotype was seen many times. V is TRBV10-3 and J is TRBJ2-1; the match to TRBD2 covers 8 bases. Germline V gene sequence: CDR1 ENHRY, CDR2 SYGVKD. Unmatched junction bases numbered 5, after V lost 7 bases and J lost 3 bases. This CDR3 has 14 residues. In DNA, the CDR3 is TGTGCCATCACAGCTAGCGGGCGCTACAATGAGCAGTTCTTC. Its protein is CAITASGRYNEQFF.

The chain is built from TRBV5-1 and TRBJ2-1, with 9 positions matching TRBD2. V was pared by 4 bases and J by 5 bases, with 7 bases of the junction left unmatched. From germline, CDR1 is SGHRS and CDR2 YFSETQ. This CDR3 has 15 amino acids. The CDR3 DNA reads TGCGCCAGCAGCCCAACACTAGCGGGCCACAATGAGCAGTTCTTC. It specifies CASSPTLAGHNEQFF.

This clonotype was picked up many times. This chain links TRBV12-3 or TRBV12-4 with TRBJ1-4, with D maybe TRBD1 (5 bases). The germline V and J ends were trimmed by 2 bases and 7 bases, with 14 bases remaining between them. This CDR3 comprises 15 residues. Here the CDR3 reads CASSLSGTIGEKLFF. The DNA for the CDR3 is TGTGCCAGCAGTTTATCTGGGACTATAGGTGAAAAACTGTTTTTT.

This clonotype was counted only a few times. The chain employs TRBV29-1 and TRBJ1-1, with D possibly matching TRBD1 (6 bases). V was pared by 7 bases and J by 0 bases, with 12 bases between. CDR3 length equals 13 residues. The germline CDR1 and CDR2 sequences are SQVTM and ANQGSEA. The CDR3 nucleotides read TGCAGCGCCGGGGGGCGGTTGAACACTGAAGCTTTCTTT. This translates into CSAGGRLNTEAFF.

Many counts were recorded for this clonotype. This chain connects TRBV28 to TRBJ2-1, with TRBD1 identical over 7 bases. The germline CDR1 and CDR2 sequences are MDHEN and SYDVKM. The CDR3 runs to 15 residues. V trimming: 2 bases; J trimming: 5 bases; junction bases outside the gene matches: 6. This chain's CDR3 is CASSLRGLRDNEQFF. The CDR3 coding sequence is TGTGCCAGCAGTTTAAGGGGGCTGAGGGACAATGAGCAGTTCTTC.

This clonotype was seen repeatedly, ten times or more. This chain links TRBV6-6 with TRBJ1-2, with TRBD1 as a possible D gene (5 bases). The CDR3 loop spans 12 amino acids. The germline CDR1 and CDR2 sequences are MNHNY and SVGAGI (reference sequence). Trimming shortened V by 8 bases and J by 4 bases, and 11 bases separated the two germline ends. CDR3 DNA sequence: TGTGCCAGCGGAACAGGTTCCTATGGCTACACCTTC. Encoded protein: CASGTGSYGYTF.

This clonotype was seen a handful of times. This rearrangement joins TRBV12-3 or TRBV12-4 to TRBJ2-3; D perhaps matches TRBD2 (6 bases). The length of the CDR3 is 15 residues. Trimming removed 4 bases at V and 2 bases at J, with 13 bases between. DNA of the CDR3: TGTGCCAGCAGTTCCCATAGCGGCCACACAGATACGCAGTATTTT. Protein sequence: CASSSHSGHTDTQYF.

This clonotype was seen only a few times. The chain employs TRBV5-6 and TRBJ1-5; D is uncertain. The length of the CDR3 is 16 residues. V was clipped by 0 bases and J by 0 bases, with 10 bases between them. Germline V CDR1 and CDR2: SGHDT, YYEEEE. The CDR3 protein is CASSLVARHSNQPQHF. The CDR3 DNA sequence: TGTGCCAGCAGCTTGGTGGCCAGGCATAGCAATCAGCCCCAGCATTTT.

This clonotype was seen ten or more times. The chain combines TRBV28 with TRBJ1-2; D not resolved. Trimming took off 4 bases at V and 4 bases at J, with 16 bases between the two ends. Germline CDR1 reads MDHEN; CDR2 reads SYDVKM. There are 15 residues in the CDR3. CDR3 residues: CASSSYDGAPYGYTF. The CDR3 DNA is TGTGCCAGCAGTTCCTACGACGGCGCTCCCTATGGCTACACCTTC.

This clonotype was detected a few times. V and J are TRBV7-9 and TRBJ2-5, with 9 bases identical to TRBD1. The CDR3 runs to 15 residues. Germline CDR1 reads SEHNR; CDR2 reads FQNEAQ (reference sequence). V lost 8 bases, J lost 2 bases, and 9 bases stayed unmatched. The CDR3 sequence: CASSPDRGTQETQYF. The CDR3 coding sequence is TGTGCCAGCTCCCCGGACAGGGGAACTCAAGAGACCCAGTACTTC.

This clonotype was recorded at least ten times. The chain uses TRBV7-2 and TRBJ2-7; D unresolved. This CDR3 contains 13 residues. V was clipped by 3 bases and J by 3 bases, with 9 bases between them. CDR1 is SGHTA and CDR2 is FQGNSA in the germline V gene. The DNA of the CDR3 is TGTGCCAGCAGCTTGAAGAGCAGCTACGAGCAGTACTTC. Amino acids: CASSLKSSYEQYF.

Concerning this clonotype itself: The junction differs from germline at one of its ends, possibly a read error. V usage is TRBV7-7 and J usage is TRBJ2-5; D is undetermined. The CDR3 runs 12 residues. Germline lookup yields CDR1 SSHAT and CDR2 FNYEAQ (reference sequence). CDR3 amino acids: CASSLNAETQYF. The CDR3 DNA reads TGTGCTAGCAGCTTAAATGCAGAGACCCAGTACTTC.

This clonotype was found a few times. The chain employs TRBV12-3 or TRBV12-4 and TRBJ2-1; D gene uncertain. Trimming shortened V by 2 bases and J by 9 bases, and 5 bases separated the two germline ends. The CDR3 is 11 residues long. As DNA, the CDR3 is TGTGCCAGCAGTTTACTGACTGAGCAGTTCTTC. It is translated as CASSLLTEQFF.

This clonotype was counted at least ten times. The chain couples TRBV4-3 to TRBJ2-7; possible D gene TRBD2, 6 bases. From germline, CDR1 is LGHNA and CDR2 YSLEER. CDR3 length: 17 residues. Trimming took 1 base from V and 2 from J, leaving 18 bases between them. The CDR3 sequence: CASSQGNGGFYAYEQYF. The CDR3 DNA sequence: TGCGCCAGCAGCCAAGGAAATGGGGGGTTTTACGCCTACGAGCAGTACTTC.

This clonotype was observed a handful of times. The chain joins TRBV5-4 to TRBJ1-6; D is perhaps TRBD1 (6 bases). The CDR3 is 15 residues long. Between the trimmed V and J ends, which lost 4 bases and 6 bases, there was a span of 14 bases. Germline CDR1 is SGHNT and CDR2 is YYREEE (reference sequence). The CDR3 region is CASSLGTITNSPLHF. CDR3 DNA sequence: TGTGCCAGCAGCCTCGGGACAATTACTAATTCACCCCTCCACTTT.

The V and J genes are TRBV20-1 and TRBJ2-3; D may be TRBD2 (6 bases). The CDR3 totals 15 residues. V was pared by 3 bases and J by 0 bases, with 13 bases between. Germline CDR1 DFQATT, CDR2 SNEGSKA (reference sequence). The CDR3 sequence is CSARSGETSTDTQYF. The CDR3, as DNA: TGCAGTGCTAGGTCGGGGGAGACTAGCACAGATACGCAGTATTTT.

This clonotype was counted only a few times. The chain is built from TRBV9 and TRBJ2-7; 8 bases map to TRBD2. In germline, CDR1 is SGDLS, CDR2 YYNGEE. There are 16 residues in the CDR3. Trimming removed 3 bases from V and 7 bases from J; junction bases left unmatched: 15. The CDR3 DNA reads TGTGCCAGCAGCGCCGTCGCAGCGGGAGCTCCGGGGGAGCAGTACTTC. It specifies CASSAVAAGAPGEQYF.

The chain employs TRBV28 and TRBJ2-5, with a possible D match to TRBD2 (6 bases). The CDR3 sequence is 14 residues long. Trimming left V 6 bases short and J 1 base short, with 12 bases between. Germline values: CDR1 MDHEN, CDR2 SYDVKM. This CDR3 is CASSRLGSQETQYF. DNA of the CDR3: TGTGCCAGCAGCCGACTAGGGTCCCAAGAGACCCAGTACTTC.

There are many counts of this clonotype. The chain links TRBV29-1 to TRBJ2-7; TRBD1 aligns across 8 bases. The CDR3 is 12 amino acids. The V segment lost 4 bases and the J segment 2 bases; nucleotides outside the gene matches: 1. Germline V gene lookup returns CDR1 SQVTM and CDR2 ANQGSEA. The CDR3 is CSVGDRPYEQYF. DNA of the CDR3: TGCAGCGTTGGGGACAGGCCCTACGAGCAGTACTTC.

This clonotype turned up a few times. The CDR3 DNA follows: TGTGCCAGCAGGCTTCAGGGGACAACTAATGAAAAACTGTTTTTT. Amino acids: CASRLQGTTNEKLFF. The chain links TRBV27 to TRBJ1-4; a possible D gene is TRBD1 (6 bases). The CDR3 extends over 15 amino acids. Deletions cut 6 bases from V and 0 bases from J, with 11 bases between. The germline V gene has CDR1 MNHEY and CDR2 SMNVEV (reference sequence).

This clonotype came up many times. This sequence joins TRBV29-1 and TRBJ1-5; possibly TRBD1 for D (5 bases). The CDR3 runs to 12 residues. The germline V gene has CDR1 SQVTM and CDR2 ANQGSEA. V was clipped by 6 bases and J by 7 bases, with 13 bases between them. CDR3 sequence (DNA): TGCAGCGTACGCGACGGGGCCCAGCCCCAGCATTTT. It specifies CSVRDGAQPQHF.